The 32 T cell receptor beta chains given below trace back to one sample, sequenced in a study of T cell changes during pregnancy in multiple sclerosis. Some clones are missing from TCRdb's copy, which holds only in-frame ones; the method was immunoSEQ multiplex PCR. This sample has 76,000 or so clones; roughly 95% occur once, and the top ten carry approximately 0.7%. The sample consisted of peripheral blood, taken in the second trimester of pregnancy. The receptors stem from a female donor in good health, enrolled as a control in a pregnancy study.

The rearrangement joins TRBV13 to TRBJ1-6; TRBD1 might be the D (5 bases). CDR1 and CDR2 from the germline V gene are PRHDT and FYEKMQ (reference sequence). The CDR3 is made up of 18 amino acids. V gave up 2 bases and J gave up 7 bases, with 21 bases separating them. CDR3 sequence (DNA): TGTGCCAGCAGCTTAAGAGCCAAGATCTCCGGGGGAAATTCACCCCTCCACTTT. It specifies CASSLRAKISGGNSPLHF.

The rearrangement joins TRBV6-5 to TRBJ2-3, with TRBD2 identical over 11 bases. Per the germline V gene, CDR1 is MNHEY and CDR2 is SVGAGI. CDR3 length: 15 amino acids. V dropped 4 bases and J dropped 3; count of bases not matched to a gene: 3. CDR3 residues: CASSLAGGRTDTQYF. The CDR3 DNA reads TGTGCCAGCAGTTTAGCGGGGGGGCGGACAGATACGCAGTATTTT.

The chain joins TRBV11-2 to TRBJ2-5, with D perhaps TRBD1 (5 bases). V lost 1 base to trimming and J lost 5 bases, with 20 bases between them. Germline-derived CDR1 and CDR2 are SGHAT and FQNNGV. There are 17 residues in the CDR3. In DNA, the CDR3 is TGTGCCAGCAGCTTAGGCCAGGCCCCCTCCCCAGGGGAGACCCAGTACTTC. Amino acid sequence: CASSLGQAPSPGETQYF.

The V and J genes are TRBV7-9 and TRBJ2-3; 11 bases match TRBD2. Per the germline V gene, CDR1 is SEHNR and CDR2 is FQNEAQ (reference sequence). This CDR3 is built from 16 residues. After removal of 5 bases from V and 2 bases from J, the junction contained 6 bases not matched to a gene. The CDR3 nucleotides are TGTGCCAGCAGCCCAACGACTAGCGGGGACACAGATACGCAGTATTTT. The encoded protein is CASSPTTSGDTDTQYF.

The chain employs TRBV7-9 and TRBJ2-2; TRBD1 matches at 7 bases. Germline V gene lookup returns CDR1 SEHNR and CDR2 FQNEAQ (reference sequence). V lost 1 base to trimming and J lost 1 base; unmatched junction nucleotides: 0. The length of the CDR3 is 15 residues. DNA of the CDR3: TGTGCCAGCAGCTTAGGGGACAGGAACACCGGGGAGCTGTTTTTT. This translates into CASSLGDRNTGELFF.

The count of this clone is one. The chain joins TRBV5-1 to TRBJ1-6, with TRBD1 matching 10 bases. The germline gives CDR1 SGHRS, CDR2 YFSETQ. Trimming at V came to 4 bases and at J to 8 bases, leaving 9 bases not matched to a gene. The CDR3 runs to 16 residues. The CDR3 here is CASSASMTGGDSPLHF. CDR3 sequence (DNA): TGCGCCAGCAGCGCAAGTATGACAGGGGGCGATTCACCCCTCCACTTT.

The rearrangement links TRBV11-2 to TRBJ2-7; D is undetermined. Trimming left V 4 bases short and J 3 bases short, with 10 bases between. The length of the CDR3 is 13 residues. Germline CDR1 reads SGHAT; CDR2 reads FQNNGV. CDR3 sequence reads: CASSWLTSYEQYF. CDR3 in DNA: TGTGCCAGCAGCTGGTTGACAAGCTACGAGCAGTACTTC.

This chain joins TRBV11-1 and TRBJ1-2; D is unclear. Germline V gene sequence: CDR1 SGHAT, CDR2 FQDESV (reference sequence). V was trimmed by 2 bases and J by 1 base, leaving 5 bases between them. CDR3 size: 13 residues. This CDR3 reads CASSLTDNYGYTF. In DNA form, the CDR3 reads TGTGCCAGCAGCTTAACAGATAACTATGGCTACACCTTC.

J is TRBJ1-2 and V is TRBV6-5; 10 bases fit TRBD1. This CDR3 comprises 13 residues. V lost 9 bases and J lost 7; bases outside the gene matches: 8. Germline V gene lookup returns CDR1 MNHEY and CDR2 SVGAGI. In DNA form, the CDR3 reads TGTGCCAGGAAGGGACAGGGGTCTCCTGGCTACACCTTC. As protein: CARKGQGSPGYTF.

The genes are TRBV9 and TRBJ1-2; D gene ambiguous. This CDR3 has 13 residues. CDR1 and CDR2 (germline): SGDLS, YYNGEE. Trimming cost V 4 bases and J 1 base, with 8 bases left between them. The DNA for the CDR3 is TGTGCCAGCAGCCCCGGGGTTAACTATGGCTACACCTTC. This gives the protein CASSPGVNYGYTF.

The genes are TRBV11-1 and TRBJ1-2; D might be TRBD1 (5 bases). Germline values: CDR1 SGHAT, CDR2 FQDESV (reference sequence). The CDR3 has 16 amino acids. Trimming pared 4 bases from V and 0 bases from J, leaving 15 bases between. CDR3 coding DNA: TGTGCCAGCAGCTCGAATTCAGGGCCTGCTAACTATGGCTACACCTTC. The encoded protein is CASSSNSGPANYGYTF.

DNA of the CDR3: TGTGCCAGCAGCTATGGACAGGCCGGGTTAACTGGAAACACCATATATTTT. Translation gives CASSYGQAGLTGNTIYF. V usage is TRBV5-6 and J usage is TRBJ1-3; 7 bases line up with TRBD1. CDR3 length equals 17 residues. The trim removed 3 bases at V and 2 bases at J, leaving 11 bases unmatched. Germline-derived CDR1 and CDR2 are SGHDT and YYEEEE.

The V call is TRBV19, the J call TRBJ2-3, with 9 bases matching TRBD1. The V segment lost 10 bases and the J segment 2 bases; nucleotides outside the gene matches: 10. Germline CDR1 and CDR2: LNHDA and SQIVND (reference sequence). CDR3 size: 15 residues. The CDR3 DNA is TGTGCCACCCAAGACCGGGACAGGGTCACAGATACGCAGTATTTT. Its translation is CATQDRDRVTDTQYF.

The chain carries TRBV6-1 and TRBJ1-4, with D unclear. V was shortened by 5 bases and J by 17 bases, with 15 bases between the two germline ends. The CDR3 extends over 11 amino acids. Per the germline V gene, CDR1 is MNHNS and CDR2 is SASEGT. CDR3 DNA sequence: TGTGCCAGCAGTAGAGGGTCTGATCCATTTTTT. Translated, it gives CASSRGSDPFF.

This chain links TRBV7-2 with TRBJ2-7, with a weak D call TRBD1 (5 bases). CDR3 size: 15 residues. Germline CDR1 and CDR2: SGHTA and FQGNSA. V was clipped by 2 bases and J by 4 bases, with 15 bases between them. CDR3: CASSLYPGKGYEQYF. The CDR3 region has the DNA TGTGCCAGCAGCTTATACCCAGGGAAAGGGTACGAGCAGTACTTC.

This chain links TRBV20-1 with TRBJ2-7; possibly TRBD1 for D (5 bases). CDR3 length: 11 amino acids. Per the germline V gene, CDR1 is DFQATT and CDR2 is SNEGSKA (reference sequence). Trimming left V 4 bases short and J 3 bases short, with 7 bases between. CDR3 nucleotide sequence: TGCAGTGCTACAGGGCACTACGAGCAGTACTTC. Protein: CSATGHYEQYF.

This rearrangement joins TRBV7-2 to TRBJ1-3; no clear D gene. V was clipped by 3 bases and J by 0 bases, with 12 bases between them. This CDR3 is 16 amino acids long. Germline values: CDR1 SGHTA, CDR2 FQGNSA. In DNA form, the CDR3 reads TGTGCCAGCAGCTTCGCGGGCCCCGGCTCTGGAAACACCATATATTTT. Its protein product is CASSFAGPGSGNTIYF.

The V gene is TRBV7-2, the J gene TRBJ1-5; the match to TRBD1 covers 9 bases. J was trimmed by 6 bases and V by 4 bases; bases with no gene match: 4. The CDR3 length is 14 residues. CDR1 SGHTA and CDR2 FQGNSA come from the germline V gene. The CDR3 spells CASSSDRGGQPQHF. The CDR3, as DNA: TGTGCCAGCAGCTCGGACAGGGGAGGTCAGCCCCAGCATTTT.

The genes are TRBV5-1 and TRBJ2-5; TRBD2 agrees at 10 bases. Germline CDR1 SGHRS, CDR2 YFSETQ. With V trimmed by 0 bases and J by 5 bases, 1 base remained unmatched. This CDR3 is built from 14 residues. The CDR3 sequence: CASSLVSGGETQYF. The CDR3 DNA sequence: TGCGCCAGCAGCTTGGTTAGCGGGGGGGAGACCCAGTACTTC.

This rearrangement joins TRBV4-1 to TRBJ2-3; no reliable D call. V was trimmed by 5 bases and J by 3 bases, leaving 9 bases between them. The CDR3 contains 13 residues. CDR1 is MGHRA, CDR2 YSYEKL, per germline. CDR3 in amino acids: CASSVYLTDTQYF. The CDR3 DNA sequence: TGCGCCAGCAGCGTATACTTGACAGATACGCAGTATTTT.

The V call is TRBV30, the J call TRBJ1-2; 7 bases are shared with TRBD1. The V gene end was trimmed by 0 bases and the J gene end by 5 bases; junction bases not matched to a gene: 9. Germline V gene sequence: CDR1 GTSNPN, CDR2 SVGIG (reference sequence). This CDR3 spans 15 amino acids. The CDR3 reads CAWSVPTGDLYGYTF. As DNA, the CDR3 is TGTGCCTGGAGTGTACCCACAGGGGATCTTTATGGCTACACCTTC. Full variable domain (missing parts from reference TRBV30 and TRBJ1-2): SQTIHQWPATLVQPVGSPLSLECTVEGTSNPNLYWYRQAAGRGLQLLFYSVGIGQISSEVPQNLSASRPQDRQFILSSKKLLLSDSGFYLCAWSVPTGDLYGYTFGSGTRLTVV.

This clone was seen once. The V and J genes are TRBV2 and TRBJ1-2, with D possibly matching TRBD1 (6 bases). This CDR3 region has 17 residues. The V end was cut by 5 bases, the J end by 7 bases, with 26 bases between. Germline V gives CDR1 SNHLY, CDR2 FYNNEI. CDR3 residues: CASSLRTVGPLIGGYTF. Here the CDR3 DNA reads TGTGCCAGCAGTCTCAGGACAGTTGGCCCCCTCATCGGTGGCTACACCTTC.

CDR3 loop: CASRSTGGLAGGYTF. CDR3 DNA: TGTGCCAGCAGGTCAACAGGGGGACTCGCAGGTGGCTACACCTTC. V and J are TRBV2 and TRBJ1-2, with TRBD1 identical over 8 bases. V gave up 6 bases and J gave up 7 bases; unmatched junction bases: 13. This CDR3 is built from 15 residues. Germline CDR1 SNHLY, CDR2 FYNNEI.

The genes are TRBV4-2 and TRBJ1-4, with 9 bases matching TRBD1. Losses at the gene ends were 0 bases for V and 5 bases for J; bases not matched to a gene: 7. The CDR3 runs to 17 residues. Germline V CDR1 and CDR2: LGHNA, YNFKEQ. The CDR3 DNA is TGTGCCAGCAGCCAAGAGGGGAGGGGGACAGGGAATGAAAAACTGTTTTTT. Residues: CASSQEGRGTGNEKLFF.

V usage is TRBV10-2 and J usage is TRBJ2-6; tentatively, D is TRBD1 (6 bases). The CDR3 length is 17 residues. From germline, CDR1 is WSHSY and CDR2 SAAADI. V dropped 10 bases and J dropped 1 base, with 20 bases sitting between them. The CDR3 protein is CATSGTFEPSGANVLTF. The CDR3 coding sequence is TGCGCCACCTCCGGGACATTCGAACCTTCTGGGGCCAACGTCCTGACTTTC.

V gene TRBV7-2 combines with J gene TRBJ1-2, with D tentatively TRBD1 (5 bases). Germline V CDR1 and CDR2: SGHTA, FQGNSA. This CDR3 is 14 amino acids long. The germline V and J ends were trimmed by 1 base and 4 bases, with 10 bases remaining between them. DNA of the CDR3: TGTGCCAGCAGCTTAGGACAGAACTTCTATGGCTACACCTTC. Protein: CASSLGQNFYGYTF.

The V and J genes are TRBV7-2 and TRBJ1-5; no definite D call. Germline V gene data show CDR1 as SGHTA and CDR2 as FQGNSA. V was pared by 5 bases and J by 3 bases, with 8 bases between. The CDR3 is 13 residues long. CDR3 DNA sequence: TGTGCCAGCAGCCCCAACTTCAATCAGCCCCAGCATTTT. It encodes CASSPNFNQPQHF.

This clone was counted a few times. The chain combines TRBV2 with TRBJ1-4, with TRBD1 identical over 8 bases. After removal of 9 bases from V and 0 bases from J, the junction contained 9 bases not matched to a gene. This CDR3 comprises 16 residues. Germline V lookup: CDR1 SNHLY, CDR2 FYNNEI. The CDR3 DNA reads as TGTGCCAGTTCCACAGGGGGTCTCCCAACTAATGAAAAACTGTTTTTT. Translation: CASSTGGLPTNEKLFF.

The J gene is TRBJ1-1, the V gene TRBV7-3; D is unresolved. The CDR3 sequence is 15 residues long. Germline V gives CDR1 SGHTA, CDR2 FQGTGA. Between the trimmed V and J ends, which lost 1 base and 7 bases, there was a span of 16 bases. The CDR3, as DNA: TGTGCCAGCAGCTTAATGCCCGCAAAACCCGGTGAAGCTTTCTTT. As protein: CASSLMPAKPGEAFF.

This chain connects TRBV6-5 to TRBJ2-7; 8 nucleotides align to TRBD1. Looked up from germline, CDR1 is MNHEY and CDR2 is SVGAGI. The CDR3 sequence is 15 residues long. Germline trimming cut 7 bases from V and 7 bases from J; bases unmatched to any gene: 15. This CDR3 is CASTPPRTGREEQYF. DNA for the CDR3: TGTGCCAGCACACCACCTCGGACAGGGCGCGAAGAGCAGTACTTC.

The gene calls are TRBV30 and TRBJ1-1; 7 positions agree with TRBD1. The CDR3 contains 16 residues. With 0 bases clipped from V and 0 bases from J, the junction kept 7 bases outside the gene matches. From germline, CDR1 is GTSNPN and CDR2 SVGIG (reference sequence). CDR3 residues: CAWSVRQGQMNTEAFF. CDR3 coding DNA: TGTGCCTGGAGTGTTCGCCAGGGACAGATGAACACTGAAGCTTTCTTT.

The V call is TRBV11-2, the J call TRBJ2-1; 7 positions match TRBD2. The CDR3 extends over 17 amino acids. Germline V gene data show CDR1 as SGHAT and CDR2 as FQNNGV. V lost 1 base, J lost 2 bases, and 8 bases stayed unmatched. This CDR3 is CASSLGVGGNPYNEQFF. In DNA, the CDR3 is TGTGCCAGCAGCTTAGGAGTCGGGGGGAACCCCTACAATGAGCAGTTCTTC.